This T cell receptor beta chain was sequenced during a study of T cell responses to AZD1222 COVID-19 vaccine. As for the study in general: Second-dose intervals near 4 or 12 weeks were combined. General observations from the study: No day 14 peak samples; only post-peak repertoires were characterized. Seropositive AZD1222 recipients at baseline numbered only five or six. The donors showed a predominance of white British ancestry and of females, with possible underestimation of clonal diversity.

About this clone itself: Its antigen is not identified.

Assay: immunoSEQ multiplex PCR; the TCRdb copy retains only in-frame clones and omits some. The profile shows about 120,000 clones, 70% to 90% of them singletons. CDR3 size: 14 residues. J lost 6 bases, V lost 0 bases, and 1 base had no gene match. The V gene's germline CDR1 is LGHDT and CDR2 YNNKEL (reference sequence). The sample in question was peripheral blood, obtained on day 0 of AZD1222 vaccination. The receptor was derived from an adult in good health. V gene TRBV3-1 (or the pseudogene TRBV3-2) combines with J gene TRBJ2-2; TRBD2 aligns across 7 bases. The CDR3 nucleotides are TGTGCCAGCAGCCAAGAGGGGAGGGCCGGGGAGCTGTTTTTT. This gives the protein CASSQEGRAGELFF.